A single sample gave rise to the 17 T cell receptor beta chains below, sequenced in a study of blood T cell repertoires in COVID-19. The protocol was immunoSEQ multiplex PCR, while the TCRdb copy is restricted to in-frame clones and leaves out a portion. Of roughly 200,000 clones in the sample, roughly 84% are singletons; the top ten hold 7% to 9%. The sequencing input was PBMCs or T cells enriched from blood (not recorded which). The receptors were gathered from a man aged 30-40 years in a cohort exposed to, infected with or recovered from COVID-19 (not recorded which).

The chain carries TRBV3-1 (or the pseudogene TRBV3-2) and TRBJ2-1; 7 positions agree with TRBD2. The trim removed 6 bases at V and 6 bases at J, leaving 14 bases unmatched. Germline loops: CDR1 LGHDT, CDR2 YNNKEL (reference sequence). The CDR3 has 16 residues. For the CDR3, the DNA is TGTGCCAGCAGTCCGGCCGGGGGGAGCGTGGGCAATGAGCAGTTCTTC. Protein: CASSPAGGSVGNEQFF.

This rearrangement joins TRBV4-3 to TRBJ2-7, with TRBD1 matching over 8 bases. Germline V gene sequence: CDR1 LGHNA, CDR2 YSLEER. The CDR3 length is 17 residues. The trim removed 2 bases at V and 3 bases at J, leaving 12 bases unmatched. CDR3 residues: CASSQHGTGTGVYEQYF. The CDR3 nucleotides read TGCGCCAGCAGCCAACACGGTACCGGGACAGGAGTCTACGAGCAGTACTTC.

The CDR3 sequence is CATSATGARDTQYF. In DNA, the CDR3 is TGTGCCACCTCTGCGACAGGGGCGAGGGATACGCAGTATTTT. The V gene is TRBV24-1, the J gene TRBJ2-3, with 8 bases identical to TRBD1. V trimming: 9 bases; J trimming: 6 bases; junction bases outside the gene matches: 10. The CDR3 totals 14 residues. CDR1 is KGHDR, CDR2 SFDVKD, per germline.

The genes are TRBV2 and TRBJ2-2, with 11 bases aligning to TRBD2. CDR1 is SNHLY and CDR2 is FYNNEI in the germline V gene. V trimming: 11 bases; J trimming: 6 bases; junction bases outside the gene matches: 8. There are 14 residues in the CDR3. The CDR3, as DNA: TGTGCCGGATCCTTACTAGCGGGAGCCGGGGAGCTGTTTTTT. Translation: CAGSLLAGAGELFF.

This clone has just one count. CDR3 sequence (DNA): TGTGCCAGCAGTTTTGGGGGCAGTGAAGCTTTCTTT. This encodes CASSFGGSEAFF. V and J are TRBV12-3 or TRBV12-4 and TRBJ1-1; perhaps TRBD1 as D (6 bases). The CDR3 covers 12 residues. Trimming removed 3 bases from V and 7 bases from J, with 9 bases in between.

The chain recombines TRBV6-2 or TRBV6-3 with TRBJ1-2, with 7 bases identical to TRBD1. Unmatched junction bases numbered 9, after V lost 4 bases and J lost 7 bases. Germline V gives CDR1 MNHEY, CDR2 SVGEGT. This CDR3 is built from 14 residues. CDR3 loop: CASSWAQGGRGYTF. CDR3 coding DNA: TGTGCCAGCAGTTGGGCCCAGGGGGGCCGTGGCTACACCTTC.

The chain couples TRBV25-1 to TRBJ1-6, with D perhaps TRBD1 (6 bases). The CDR3 loop spans 15 amino acids. Germline V CDR1 and CDR2: MGHDK, SYGVNS. V was cut by 3 bases and J by 8 bases, with 14 bases left in between. The CDR3: CASSDPRTVHSPLHF. CDR3 in DNA: TGTGCCAGCAGTGACCCCCGGACAGTTCATTCACCCCTCCACTTT.

V and J are TRBV29-1 and TRBJ1-6; D is unclear. V was cut by 5 bases and J by 5 bases, with 16 bases left in between. Per the germline V gene, CDR1 is SQVTM and CDR2 is ANQGSEA. This CDR3 contains 15 residues. The CDR3 loop is CSVRTGEADNSPLHF. The CDR3, as DNA: TGCAGCGTTCGGACGGGAGAGGCCGATAATTCACCCCTCCACTTT.

The chain employs TRBV3-1 (or the pseudogene TRBV3-2) and TRBJ1-4, with D possibly matching TRBD1 (6 bases). The CDR3 sequence is 15 residues long. V lost 5 bases and J lost 8, with 18 bases in between. Germline V lookup: CDR1 LGHDT, CDR2 YNNKEL (reference sequence). Written as DNA, the CDR3 is TGTGCCAGCAGCGCCACCCGGGGGGCTGGAGAAAAACTGTTTTTT. The encoded protein is CASSATRGAGEKLFF.

CDR3 region: CASSDRGRENTIYF. In nucleotides, the CDR3 is TGTGCCAGCAGCGACAGGGGCAGGGAAAACACCATATATTTT. The V call is TRBV9, the J call TRBJ1-3; the match to TRBD1 covers 7 bases. Germline loops: CDR1 SGDLS, CDR2 YYNGEE. The V segment lost 3 bases and the J segment 6 bases; nucleotides outside the gene matches: 6. CDR3 size: 14 residues.

This clone was seen once. V is TRBV27 and J is TRBJ1-6; D is unclear. Germline CDR1 MNHEY, CDR2 SMNVEV (reference sequence). This CDR3 has 15 amino acids. V dropped 3 bases and J dropped 3 bases, with 9 bases sitting between them. CDR3 nucleotides: TGTGCCAGCAGTTTTCTGAGTGTCTATAATTCACCCCTCCACTTT. It is translated as CASSFLSVYNSPLHF.

DNA of the CDR3: TGTGCCAGCAGCGCGCACTCCCCCTCTGGGGCCAACGTCCTGACTTTC. This gives the protein CASSAHSPSGANVLTF. The chain uses TRBV7-8 and TRBJ2-6; D unclear. The CDR3 runs 16 residues. Germline CDR1 and CDR2: SGHVS and FQNEAQ. Deletions cut 5 bases from V and 0 bases from J, with 11 bases between. The complete variable domain, with remaining parts taken from reference TRBV7-8 and TRBJ2-6, reads GAGVSQSPRYKVAKRGQDVALRCDPISGHVSLFWYQQALGQGPEFLTYFQNEAQLDKSGLPSDRFFAERPEGSVSTLKIQRTQQEDSAVYLCASSAHSPSGANVLTFGAGSRLTVL.

This clone has more than one count but fewer than ten. The chain employs TRBV28 and TRBJ1-5; D is possibly TRBD1 (5 bases). Germline V gives CDR1 MDHEN, CDR2 SYDVKM. V gave up 4 bases and J gave up 2 bases, with 12 bases separating them. The CDR3 has 15 amino acids. Written as DNA, the CDR3 is TGTGCCAGCAGTTCCCCGACAGTAGGCAATCAGCCCCAGCATTTT. Its protein product is CASSSPTVGNQPQHF.

V usage is TRBV24-1 and J usage is TRBJ2-7; D gene uncertain. V shed 4 bases and J shed 3 bases, with 6 bases lying between them. Germline CDR1 KGHDR, CDR2 SFDVKD. The CDR3 totals 12 residues. In DNA form, the CDR3 reads TGTGCCACCAGTGACAACAGCTACGAGCAGTACTTC. The encoded protein is CATSDNSYEQYF.

J is TRBJ2-7 and V is TRBV27; 11 nucleotides line up with TRBD2. The CDR3 is made up of 16 amino acids. Unmatched junction bases numbered 9, after V lost 6 bases and J lost 2 bases. CDR1 is MNHEY and CDR2 is SMNVEV in the germline V gene (reference sequence). The CDR3 nucleotides are TGTGCCAGCAGCCTGACCGTAGCGGGAGGGCCCTACGAGCAGTACTTC. Translating gives CASSLTVAGGPYEQYF.

As concerns this clone: One base away lies a much larger clone, so this may be a sequencing read error. The chain links TRBV6-1 to TRBJ2-6; tentatively, D is TRBD1 (5 bases). CDR3 length equals 15 residues. V was shortened by 3 bases and J by 0 bases, with 6 bases between the two germline ends. Germline values: CDR1 MNHNS, CDR2 SASEGT. CDR3 nucleotides: TGTGCCAGCAGTGATGACAGCTCTGGGGCCAACGTCCTGACTTTC. Its protein is CASSDDSSGANVLTF.

The CDR3 DNA reads as TGTGCCAGCAGCCAACTAGCGGGAGGGCCCTCAGATACGCAGTATTTT. Translating gives CASSQLAGGPSDTQYF. The chain links TRBV7-3 to TRBJ2-3, with 13 positions matching TRBD2. The length of the CDR3 is 16 residues. Germline V lookup: CDR1 SGHTA, CDR2 FQGTGA. Unmatched junction bases numbered 6, after V lost 5 bases and J lost 4 bases.